This record looks at one TCR beta chain sequence and its context. Which antigen it targets is not known. CDR1 is given as MNHEY and CDR2 as SMNVEV, both from the germline V gene (reference sequence). The CDR3 runs 13 residues from the cysteine to the phenylalanine. The DNA sequence is not available. These data belong to a study of T cells expressing NK-cell markers (dated by TCRdb to about 2020). With respect to the entire study: TCR beta-chain repertoires were profiled in sorted CD3+CD56+NKG2C+, CD3+CD56+NKG2C- and CD3+CD56-NKG2C+ T-cell subsets from seven or eight donors. Of the eight sequenced donors, seven were found to be HCMV-seropositive and one was found to be HCMV-seronegative. Randomly selected healthy volunteers, three men and five women, were used as the eight sequenced donors. Libraries were sequenced as 2 x 150 bp reads on Illumina HiSeq 2000/2500, MiSeq or NextSeq.

Sequencing instrument: Illumina HiSeq 2000. 5'RACE template switching, by which a universal primer site and unique molecular identifiers were added, was used to make TCR beta cDNA libraries. Synthesis of cDNA was primed from the TCR beta constant segment and was followed by two consecutive PCR amplification steps. Under the source paper's analysis protocol: Reads were demultiplexed and grouped by UMI with MIGEC, and clonotypes were assembled and quantified with MiTCR. To remove erroneous sequences, TCR cDNA sequences were retained only when supported by two or more reads. The tcR package was used for downstream repertoire analysis, with clonotypes matched between fractions based on CDR3 nucleotide sequence plus V segment. VDJmatch was used to annotate antigen specificity against VDJdb, with one amino acid substitution in CDR3 permitted. TCRdb reanalyzed the reads, keeping one entry per CDR3 protein sequence and omitting DNA. The V and J calls and clone size come from TCRdb's table, not from the authors' own analysis. The sample table on file contains almost 450,000 distinct CDR3 sequences. The biggest ten clones account for less than 7.5% of the sample.

HCMV serostatus was determined by detecting HCMV-specific IgG in serum with a commercial ELISA kit. Peripheral blood mononuclear cells were isolated from blood by Ficoll density gradient centrifugation. The study at large found these results: In six donors, the dominant CD3+CD56+NKG2C+ clonotypes ranked among the top 10 CD8+ clonotypes, making up about 1.0-7.0% of CD8+ T cells. Those dominant clonotypes were again the most abundant among CD3+CD56-NKG2C+ cells in a few donors, at roughly 25-60.1%. Whether the expanded NKG2C-expressing T cell clones were specific for HCMV antigens remained unclear.

This chain is built from TRBV27 and TRBJ1-3. This clonotype was obtained from a woman aged 18 to 75 in good health. Source material: blood T cells: a sorted CD56 or NKG2C T cell subset, CD4+ or CD8+ T cells, or bulk PBMC T cells (not recorded which). This receptor has the CDR3 CASSGGWGNTIYF.